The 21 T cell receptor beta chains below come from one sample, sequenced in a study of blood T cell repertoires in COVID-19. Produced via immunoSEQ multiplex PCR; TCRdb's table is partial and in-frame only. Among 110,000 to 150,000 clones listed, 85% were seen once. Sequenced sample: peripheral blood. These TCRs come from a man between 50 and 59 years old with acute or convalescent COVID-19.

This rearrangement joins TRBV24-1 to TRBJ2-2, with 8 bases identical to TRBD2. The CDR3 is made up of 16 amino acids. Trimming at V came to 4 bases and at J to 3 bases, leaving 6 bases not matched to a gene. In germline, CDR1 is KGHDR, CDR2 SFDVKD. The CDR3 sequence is CATSDRGGRDTGELFF. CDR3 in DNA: TGTGCCACCAGTGACCGCGGGGGGCGGGACACCGGGGAGCTGTTTTTT.

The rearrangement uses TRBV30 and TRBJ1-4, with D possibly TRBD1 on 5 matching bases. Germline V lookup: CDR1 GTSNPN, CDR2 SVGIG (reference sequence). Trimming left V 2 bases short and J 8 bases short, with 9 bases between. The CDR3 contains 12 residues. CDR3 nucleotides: TGTGCCTGGAGTATCGGGGGGGAAAAACTGTTTTTT. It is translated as CAWSIGGEKLFF. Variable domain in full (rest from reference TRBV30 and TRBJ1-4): SQTIHQWPATLVQPVGSPLSLECTVEGTSNPNLYWYRQAAGRGLQLLFYSVGIGQISSEVPQNLSASRPQDRQFILSSKKLLLSDSGFYLCAWSIGGEKLFFGSGTQLSVL.

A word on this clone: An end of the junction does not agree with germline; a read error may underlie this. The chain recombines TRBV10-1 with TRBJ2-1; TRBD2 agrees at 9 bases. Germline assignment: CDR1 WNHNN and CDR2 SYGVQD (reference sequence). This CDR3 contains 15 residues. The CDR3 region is CASCDGGGAYNEQFF. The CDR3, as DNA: TGCGCCAGCTGTGACGGCGGGGGGGCCTACAATGAGCAGTTCTTC.

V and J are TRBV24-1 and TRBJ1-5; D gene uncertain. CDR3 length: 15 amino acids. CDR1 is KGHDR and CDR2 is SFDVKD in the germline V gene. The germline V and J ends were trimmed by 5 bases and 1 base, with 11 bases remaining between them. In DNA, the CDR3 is TGTGCCACCAGTGCAGGATCACTGAGCAATCAGCCCCAGCATTTT. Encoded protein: CATSAGSLSNQPQHF.

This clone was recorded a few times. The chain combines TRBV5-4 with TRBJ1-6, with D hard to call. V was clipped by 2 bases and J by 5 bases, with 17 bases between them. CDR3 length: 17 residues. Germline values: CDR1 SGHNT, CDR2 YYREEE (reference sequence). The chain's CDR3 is CASSFNLFGLDNSPLHF. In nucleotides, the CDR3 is TGTGCCAGCAGCTTCAACTTATTCGGACTGGATAATTCACCCCTCCACTTT.

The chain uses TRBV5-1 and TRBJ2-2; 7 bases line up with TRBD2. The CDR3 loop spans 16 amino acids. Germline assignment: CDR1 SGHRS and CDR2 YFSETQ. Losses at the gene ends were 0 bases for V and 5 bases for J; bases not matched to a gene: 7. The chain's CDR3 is CASSLGGGPTTGELFF. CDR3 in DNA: TGCGCCAGCAGCTTGGGGGGAGGGCCAACGACCGGGGAGCTGTTTTTT.

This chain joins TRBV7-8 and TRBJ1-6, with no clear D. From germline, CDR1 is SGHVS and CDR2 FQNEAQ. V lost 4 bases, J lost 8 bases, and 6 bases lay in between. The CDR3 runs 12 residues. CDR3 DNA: TGTGCCAGCAGCTCCCGTTATTCACCCCTCCACTTT. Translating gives CASSSRYSPLHF.

The CDR3 is CSASPEQGSNEQYF. DNA for the CDR3: TGCAGTGCTAGTCCCGAGCAGGGGTCCAACGAGCAGTACTTC. The gene calls are TRBV20-1 and TRBJ2-7; perhaps TRBD1 as D (6 bases). Germline V CDR1 and CDR2: DFQATT, SNEGSKA (reference sequence). Trimming took off 3 bases at V and 5 bases at J, with 17 bases between the two ends. CDR3 size: 14 residues.

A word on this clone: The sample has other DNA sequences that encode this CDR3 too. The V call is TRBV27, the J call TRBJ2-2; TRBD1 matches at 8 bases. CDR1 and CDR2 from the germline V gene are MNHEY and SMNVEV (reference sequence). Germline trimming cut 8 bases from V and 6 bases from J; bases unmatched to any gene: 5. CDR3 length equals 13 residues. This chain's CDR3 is CASSTGVAGELFF. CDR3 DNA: TGTGCCAGCTCGACAGGGGTGGCCGGGGAGCTGTTTTTT.

DNA for the CDR3: TGTGCCAGCAGCGCGACAGGGGGCACCGGGGAGCTGTTTTTT. Its translation: CASSATGGTGELFF. The chain couples TRBV11-3 to TRBJ2-2, with 9 bases lining up with TRBD1. The CDR3 totals 14 residues. Germline CDR1 and CDR2: SGHNT and YENEEA. With V trimmed by 5 bases and J by 4 bases, 2 bases remained unmatched.

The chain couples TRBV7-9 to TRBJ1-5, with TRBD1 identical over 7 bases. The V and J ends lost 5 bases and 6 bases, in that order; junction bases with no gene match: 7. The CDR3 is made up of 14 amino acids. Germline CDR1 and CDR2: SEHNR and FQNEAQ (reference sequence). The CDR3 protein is CASSPQGEVQPQHF. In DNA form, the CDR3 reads TGTGCCAGCAGCCCTCAGGGGGAGGTTCAGCCCCAGCATTTT.

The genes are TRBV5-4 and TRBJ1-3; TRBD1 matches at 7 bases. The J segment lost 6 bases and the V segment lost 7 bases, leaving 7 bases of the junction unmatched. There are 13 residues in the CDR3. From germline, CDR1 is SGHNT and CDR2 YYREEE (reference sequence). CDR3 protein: CASSLDRANTIYF. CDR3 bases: TGTGCCAGCTCCCTTGACAGGGCAAACACCATATATTTT.

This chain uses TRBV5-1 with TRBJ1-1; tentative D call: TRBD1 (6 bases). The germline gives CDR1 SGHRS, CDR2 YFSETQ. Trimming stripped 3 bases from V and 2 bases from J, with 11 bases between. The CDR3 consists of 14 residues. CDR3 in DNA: TGCGCCAGCAGCTCGGCACAGGGTAACACTGAAGCTTTCTTT. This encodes CASSSAQGNTEAFF.

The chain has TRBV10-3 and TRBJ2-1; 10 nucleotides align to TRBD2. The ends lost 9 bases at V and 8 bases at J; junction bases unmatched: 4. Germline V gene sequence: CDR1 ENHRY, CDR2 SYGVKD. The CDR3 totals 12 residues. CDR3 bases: TGTGCCATTGCCGGGACTAGCGATGAGCAGTTCTTC. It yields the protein CAIAGTSDEQFF.

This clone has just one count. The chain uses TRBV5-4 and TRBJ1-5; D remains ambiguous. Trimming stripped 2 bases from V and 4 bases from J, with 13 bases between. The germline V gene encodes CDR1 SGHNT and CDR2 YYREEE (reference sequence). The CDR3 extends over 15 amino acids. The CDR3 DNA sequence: TGTGCCAGCAGCTTCGACGGGTTGTGGAATCAGCCCCAGCATTTT. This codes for CASSFDGLWNQPQHF.

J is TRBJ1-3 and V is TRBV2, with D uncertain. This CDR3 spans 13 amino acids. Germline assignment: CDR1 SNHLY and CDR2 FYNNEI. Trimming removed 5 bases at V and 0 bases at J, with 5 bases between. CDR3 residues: CASSWASGNTIYF. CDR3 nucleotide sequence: TGTGCCAGCAGTTGGGCCTCTGGAAACACCATATATTTT.

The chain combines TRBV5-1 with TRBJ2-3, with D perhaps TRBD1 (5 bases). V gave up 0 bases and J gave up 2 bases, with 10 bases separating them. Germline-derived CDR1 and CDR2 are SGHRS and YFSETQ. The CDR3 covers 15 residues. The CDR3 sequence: CASSLEAGYTDTQYF. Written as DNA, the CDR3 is TGCGCCAGCAGCTTGGAGGCAGGGTACACAGATACGCAGTATTTT.

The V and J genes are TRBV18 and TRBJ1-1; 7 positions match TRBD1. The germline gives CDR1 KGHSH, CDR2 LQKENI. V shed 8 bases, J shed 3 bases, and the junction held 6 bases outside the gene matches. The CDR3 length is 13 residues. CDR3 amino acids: CASRDRVDTEAFF. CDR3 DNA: TGTGCCAGCCGCGACAGGGTGGACACTGAAGCTTTCTTT. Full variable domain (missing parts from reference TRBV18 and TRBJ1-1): NAGVMQNPRHLVRRRGQEARLRCSPMKGHSHVYWYRQLPEEGLKFMVYLQKENIIDESGMPKERFSAEFPKEGPSILRIQQVVRGDSAAYFCASRDRVDTEAFFGQGTRLTVV.

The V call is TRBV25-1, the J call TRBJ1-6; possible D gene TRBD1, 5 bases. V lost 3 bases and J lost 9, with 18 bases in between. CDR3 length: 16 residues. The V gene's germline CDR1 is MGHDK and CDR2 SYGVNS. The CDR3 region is CASSDYRTGGSSPLHF. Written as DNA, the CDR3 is TGTGCCAGCAGTGACTATCGGACCGGGGGGAGTTCACCCCTCCACTTT.

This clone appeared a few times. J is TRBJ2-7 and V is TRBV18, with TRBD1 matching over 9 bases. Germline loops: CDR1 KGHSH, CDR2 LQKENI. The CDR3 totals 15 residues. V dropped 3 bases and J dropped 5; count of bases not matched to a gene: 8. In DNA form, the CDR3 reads TGTGCCAGCTCACCTCCGTCCCGGGACAGGGACGAGCAGTACTTC. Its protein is CASSPPSRDRDEQYF.

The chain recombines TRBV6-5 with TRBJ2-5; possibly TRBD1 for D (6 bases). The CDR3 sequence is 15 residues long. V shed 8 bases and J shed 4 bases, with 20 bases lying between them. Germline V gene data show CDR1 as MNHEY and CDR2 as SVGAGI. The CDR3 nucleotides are TGTGCCAGCGACCCTATTCGACAGGTTGGAGAGACCCAGTACTTC. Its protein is CASDPIRQVGETQYF.